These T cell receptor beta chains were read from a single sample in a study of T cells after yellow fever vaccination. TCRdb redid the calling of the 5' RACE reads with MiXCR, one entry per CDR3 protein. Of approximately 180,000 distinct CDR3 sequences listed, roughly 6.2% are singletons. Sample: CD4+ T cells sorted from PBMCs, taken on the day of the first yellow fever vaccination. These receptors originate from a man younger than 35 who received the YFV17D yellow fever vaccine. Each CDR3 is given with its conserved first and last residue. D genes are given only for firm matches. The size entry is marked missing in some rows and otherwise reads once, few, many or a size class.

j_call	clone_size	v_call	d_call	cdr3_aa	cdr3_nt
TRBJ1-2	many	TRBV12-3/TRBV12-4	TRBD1	CASSAGQDYGYTF	TGTGCCAGCAGTGCCGGACAGGATTATGGCTACACCTTC
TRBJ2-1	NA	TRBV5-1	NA	CASSLVGGLNNEQFF	TGCGCCAGCAGCTTGGTCGGGGGCCTGAACAATGAGCAGTTCTTC
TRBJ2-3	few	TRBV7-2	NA	CASSLALGPDTQYF	TGTGCCAGCAGCCTAGCTTTGGGACCAGATACGCAGTATTTT
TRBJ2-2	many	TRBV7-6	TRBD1	CASSLVQGTAGELFF	TGTGCCAGCAGCTTAGTGCAAGGGACAGCCGGGGAGCTGTTTTTT
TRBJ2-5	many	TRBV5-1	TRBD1	CASSIGTATGETQYF	TGCGCCAGCAGCATCGGGACAGCCACGGGGGAGACCCAGTACTTC
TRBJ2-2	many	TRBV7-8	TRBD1	CASSLMGQGKVNTGELFF	TGTGCCAGCAGCTTAATGGGACAGGGGAAGGTGAACACCGGGGAGCTGTTTTTT
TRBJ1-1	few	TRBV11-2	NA	CASSPSGGIEAFF	TGTGCCAGCAGCCCATCGGGGGGAATTGAAGCTTTCTTT
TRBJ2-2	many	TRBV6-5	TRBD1	CASRGTGTGRTGELFF	TGTGCCAGCAGGGGTACCGGGACAGGGCGTACCGGGGAGCTGTTTTTT
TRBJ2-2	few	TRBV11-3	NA	CASSLDSQVGELFF	TGTGCCAGCAGCCTAGACAGTCAGGTCGGGGAGCTGTTTTTT
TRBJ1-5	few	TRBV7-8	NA	CASSLGFLGKQGQPQHF	TGTGCCAGCAGCTTAGGTTTTTTGGGGAAACAGGGTCAGCCCCAGCATTTT
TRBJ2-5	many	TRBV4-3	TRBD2	CASSQEGLAGGVETQYF	TGCGCCAGCAGCCAAGAGGGGCTAGCGGGGGGAGTAGAGACCCAGTACTTC
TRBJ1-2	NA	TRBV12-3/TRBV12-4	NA	CASRDPGGGDYGYTF	TGTGCCAGCAGGGACCCCGGCGGGGGAGACTATGGCTACACCTTC
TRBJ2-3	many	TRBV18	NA	CASSPVGDTQYF	TGTGCCAGCTCACCAGTGGGAGATACGCAGTATTTT
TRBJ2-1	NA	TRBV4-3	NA	CASSRGAVARAYNEQFF	TGCGCCAGCAGCCGGGGAGCTGTTGCTAGGGCCTACAATGAGCAGTTCTTC
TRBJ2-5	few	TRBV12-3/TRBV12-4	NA	CASSWMGRLLAETQYF	TGTGCCAGCAGCTGGATGGGGAGATTACTAGCAGAGACCCAGTACTTC
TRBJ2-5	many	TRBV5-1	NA	CASSVDPGSQETQYF	TGCGCCAGCAGCGTAGACCCGGGCAGTCAAGAGACCCAGTACTTC
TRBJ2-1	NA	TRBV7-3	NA	CASSSPKKTGRGSYNEQFF	TGTGCCAGCAGCTCCCCAAAGAAGACGGGGCGAGGGTCCTACAATGAGCAGTTCTTC
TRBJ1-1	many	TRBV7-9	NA	CASSLSSPEAFF	TGTGCCAGCAGCTTATCCTCACCTGAAGCTTTCTTT
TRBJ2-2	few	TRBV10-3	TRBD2	CAIKSLAGGPNTGELFF	TGTGCCATCAAGAGCCTAGCGGGGGGCCCAAACACCGGGGAGCTGTTTTTT
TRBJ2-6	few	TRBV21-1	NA	CASSSGRQGAKIENSGANVLTF	TGTGCCAGCAGCTCGGGACGGCAGGGGGCGAAGATAGAAAACTCTGGGGCCAACGTCCTGACTTTC